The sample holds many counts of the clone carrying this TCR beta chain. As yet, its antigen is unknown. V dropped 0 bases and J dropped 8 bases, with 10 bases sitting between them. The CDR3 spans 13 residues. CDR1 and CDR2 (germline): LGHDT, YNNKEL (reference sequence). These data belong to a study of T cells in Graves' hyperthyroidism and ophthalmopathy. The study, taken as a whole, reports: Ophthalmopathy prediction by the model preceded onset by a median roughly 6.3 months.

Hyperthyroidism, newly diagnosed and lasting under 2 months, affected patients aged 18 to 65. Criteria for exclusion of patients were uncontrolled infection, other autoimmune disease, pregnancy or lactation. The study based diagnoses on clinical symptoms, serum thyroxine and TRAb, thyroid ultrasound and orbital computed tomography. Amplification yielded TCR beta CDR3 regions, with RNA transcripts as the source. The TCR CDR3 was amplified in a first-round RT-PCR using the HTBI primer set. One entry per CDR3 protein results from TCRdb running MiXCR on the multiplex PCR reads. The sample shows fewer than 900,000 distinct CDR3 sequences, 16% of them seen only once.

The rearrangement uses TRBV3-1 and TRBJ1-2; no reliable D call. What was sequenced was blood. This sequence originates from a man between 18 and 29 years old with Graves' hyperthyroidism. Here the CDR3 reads CASSQDLGTGYTF. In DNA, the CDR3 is TGTGCCAGCAGCCAAGATCTGGGAACAGGCTACACCTTC.